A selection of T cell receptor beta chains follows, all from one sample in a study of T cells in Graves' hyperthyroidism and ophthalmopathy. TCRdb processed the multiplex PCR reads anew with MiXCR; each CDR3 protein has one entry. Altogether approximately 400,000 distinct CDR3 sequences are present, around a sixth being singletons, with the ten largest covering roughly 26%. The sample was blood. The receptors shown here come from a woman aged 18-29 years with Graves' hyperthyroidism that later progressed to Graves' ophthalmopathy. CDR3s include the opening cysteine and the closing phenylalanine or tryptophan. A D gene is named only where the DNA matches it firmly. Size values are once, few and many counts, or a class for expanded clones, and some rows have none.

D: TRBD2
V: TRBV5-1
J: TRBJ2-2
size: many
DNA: TGCGCCAGCAGCTTGGACGGGAGGGCCGATACCGGGGAGCTGTTTTTT
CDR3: CASSLDGRADTGELFF

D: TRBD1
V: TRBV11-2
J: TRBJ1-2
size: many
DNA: TGTGCCAGCACCCGGGACAGGGCTTCTAACTATGGCTACACCTTC
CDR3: CASTRDRASNYGYTF

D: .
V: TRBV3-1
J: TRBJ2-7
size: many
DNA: TGTGCCAGCAGCCAAGGCGGTGTGGGGTTTGAGCAGTACTTC
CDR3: CASSQGGVGFEQYF

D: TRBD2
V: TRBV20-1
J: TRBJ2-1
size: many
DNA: TGCAGTGCTCCCTTGGGAGGGATCGGCTACAATGAGCAGTTCTTC
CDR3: CSAPLGGIGYNEQFF

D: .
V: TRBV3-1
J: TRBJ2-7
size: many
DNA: TGTGCCAGCAGCCAAGAGGGGTCGCAGGGCAACGAGCAGTACTTC
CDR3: CASSQEGSQGNEQYF

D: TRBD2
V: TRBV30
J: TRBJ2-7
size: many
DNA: TGTGCCTGGAGTGTAAGTATGGAGCGGGAGACTCGCGAGCAGTACTTC
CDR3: CAWSVSMERETREQYF

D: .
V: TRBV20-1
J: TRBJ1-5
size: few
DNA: TGCAGTGCCTCCTTTGCTGCGCCCCAGCATTTT
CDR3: CSASFAAPQHF

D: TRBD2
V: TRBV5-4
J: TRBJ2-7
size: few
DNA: TGTGCCAGCAGCTTCGGGATTAGGGCGGGAGGCCACAGGGAGCAGTACTTC
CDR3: CASSFGIRAGGHREQYF

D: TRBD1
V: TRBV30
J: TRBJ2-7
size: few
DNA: TGTGCCTGGAGTGTACGGACAGGGTACGAGCAGTACTTC
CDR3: CAWSVRTGYEQYF

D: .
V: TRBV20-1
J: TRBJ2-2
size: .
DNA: TGCAGTGCTCCCGACCTTAACACCGGGGAGCTGTTTTTT
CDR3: CSAPDLNTGELFF

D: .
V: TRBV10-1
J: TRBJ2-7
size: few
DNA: TGCGCCAGCAGTGAGTCGGGGTTCTACGAGCAGTACTTC
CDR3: CASSESGFYEQYF

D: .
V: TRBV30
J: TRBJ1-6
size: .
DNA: TGTGCCTGGAGTCCTCTTCGGACAGAGTTTTCACCCCTCCACTTT
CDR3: CAWSPLRTEFSPLHF

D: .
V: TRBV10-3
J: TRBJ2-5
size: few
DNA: TGTGCCATCAGTATGGATGGAAATCAAGAGACCCAGTACTTC
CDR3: CAISMDGNQETQYF

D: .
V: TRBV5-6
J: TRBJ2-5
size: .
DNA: TGTGCCAGCAGCCGCCGGGAGTACCAAGAGACCCAGTACTTC
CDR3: CASSRREYQETQYF

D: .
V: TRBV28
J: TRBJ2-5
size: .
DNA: TGTGCCAGCAGCAGCGGACAGCAGGGAGAGACCCAGTACTTC
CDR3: CASSSGQQGETQYF

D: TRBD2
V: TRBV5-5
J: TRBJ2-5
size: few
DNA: TGTGCCAGCAGCTTGGACGCTGGTAGCGGGATCCAAGAGACCCAGTACTTC
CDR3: CASSLDAGSGIQETQYF

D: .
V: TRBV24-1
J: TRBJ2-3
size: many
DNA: TGTGCCACCAGTTCTTCTACAGGGAGAACAGATACGCAGTATTTT
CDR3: CATSSSTGRTDTQYF

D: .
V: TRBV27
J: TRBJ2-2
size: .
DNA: TGTGCCAGCAGGCGCGGGATTGCCTACCCCGGGGAGCTGTTTTTT
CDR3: CASRRGIAYPGELFF

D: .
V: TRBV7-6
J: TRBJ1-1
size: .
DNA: TGTGCCAGCAGCGTACGAAGGGGCGGCCAAATTAGAGGCACTGAAGCTTTCTTT
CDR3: CASSVRRGGQIRGTEAFF

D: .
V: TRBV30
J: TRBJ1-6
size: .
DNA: TGTGCCTGTAAGAGGATTAAGGGTTCGAACTTGGATTCACCCCTCCACTTT
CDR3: CACKRIKGSNLDSPLHF

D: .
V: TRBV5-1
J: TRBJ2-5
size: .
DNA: TGCGCCAGCAGCTTGGCCACCCCTATACTGCCGGGTAGGGAGACCCAGTACTTC
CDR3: CASSLATPILPGRETQYF

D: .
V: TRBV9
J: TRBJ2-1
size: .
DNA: TGTGCCAGCAGCATATCGAGTTCCGCCTACAATGAGCAGTTCTTC
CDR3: CASSISSSAYNEQFF

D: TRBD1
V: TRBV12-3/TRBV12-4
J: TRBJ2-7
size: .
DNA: TGTGCCAGCAGACTTTCGGGCGGACAGGGGGCCGACTCCTACGAGCAGTACTTC
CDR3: CASRLSGGQGADSYEQYF

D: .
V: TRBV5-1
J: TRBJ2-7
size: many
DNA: TGCGCCAGCAGCTTGCGGGAACTGGGGGCCTACTCCTACGAGCAGTACTTC
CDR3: CASSLRELGAYSYEQYF

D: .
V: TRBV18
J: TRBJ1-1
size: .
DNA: TGTGCCAGCTCACCACCGATGGGAGGGGCAGGGAACACTGAAGCTTTCTTT
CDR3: CASSPPMGGAGNTEAFF

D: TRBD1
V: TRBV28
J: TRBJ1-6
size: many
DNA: TGTGCCAGCAGCCGGGACAGGGAGGGGTCACCCCTCCACTTT
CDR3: CASSRDREGSPLHF

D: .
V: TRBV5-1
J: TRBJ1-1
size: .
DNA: TGCGCCAGCAGCGAACAGGGAAGGGGGATGAACACTGAAGCTTTCTTT
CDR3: CASSEQGRGMNTEAFF

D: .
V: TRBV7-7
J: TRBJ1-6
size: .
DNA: TGTGCTAGCAGCTTAGACAGAAACTCACCCCTCCACTTT
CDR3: CASSLDRNSPLHF

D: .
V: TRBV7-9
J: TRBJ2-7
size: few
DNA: TGTGCCAGCAGCTTCTACGGGAGCTCCTACGAGCAGTACTTC
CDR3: CASSFYGSSYEQYF

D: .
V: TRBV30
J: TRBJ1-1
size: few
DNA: TGTGCCTGGGACGGAGACATGGGTGAAGCTTTCTTT
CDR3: CAWDGDMGEAFF

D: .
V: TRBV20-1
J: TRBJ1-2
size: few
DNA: TGCAGTGCTCCCTCCAGACTAAACTATGGCTACACCTTC
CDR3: CSAPSRLNYGYTF

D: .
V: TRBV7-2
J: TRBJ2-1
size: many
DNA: TGTGCCAGCAGCGCCAGCTGGAGCTCCTACAATGAGCAGTTCTTC
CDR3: CASSASWSSYNEQFF

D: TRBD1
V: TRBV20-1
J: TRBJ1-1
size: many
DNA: TGCAGTGCTATGAGGACAGGGATTTCGAACACTGAAGCTTTCTTT
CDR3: CSAMRTGISNTEAFF

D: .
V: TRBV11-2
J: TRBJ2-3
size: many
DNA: TGTGCCAGCAGCTTAGTTGGACAGAGCACAGATACGCAGTATTTT
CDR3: CASSLVGQSTDTQYF

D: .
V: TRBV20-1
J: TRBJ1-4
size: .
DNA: TGCAGTGCCGTGCCGGACAGCTTTAATGAAAAACTGTTTTTT
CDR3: CSAVPDSFNEKLFF

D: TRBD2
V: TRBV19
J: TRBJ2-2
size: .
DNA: TGTGCCAGTAGTATCAAGTCCGGGAGGGCTTACACCGGGGAGCTGTTTTTT
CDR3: CASSIKSGRAYTGELFF

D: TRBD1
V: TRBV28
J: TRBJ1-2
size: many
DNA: TGTGCCAGCCGTACAGGGGGAAAGGCCTATGGCTACACCTTC
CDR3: CASRTGGKAYGYTF